This T cell receptor (beta chain) was captured in a study of T cell repertoires in cytomegalovirus infection. Study information: Indicated by public TCR beta signatures were CMV infection and matching HLA type. Findings and caveats of the study: HLA-C-restricted CMV clonotypes gave the most frequent clonotype in two of eight donors. Identification of carriers of CMV plus the relevant HLA was performed using cumulative public TCR beta family frequency.

TCRdb recomputed calls from the reads with MiXCR, one row per CDR3 protein. Among a few hundred thousand distinct CDR3 sequences listed, about 40% were seen once. As to this clonotype: What it binds is unknown.

Specimen: cultured PBMCs, collected from culture after CMV antigen stimulation. The sequence was collected from a human donor in good health (CMV status not recorded). Some clones in this sample may be carry-over from other donors' samples.

The CDR3 DNA follows: TGTGCCAGTTTAAGGGGGGGGACCTACAATGAGCAGTTCTTC. It translates to CASLRGGTYNEQFF. The genes are TRBV6-2 or TRBV6-3 and TRBJ2-1; D perhaps matches TRBD2 (7 bases). The germline V gene has CDR1 MNHEY and CDR2 SVGEGT. The CDR3 covers 14 residues. V dropped 9 bases and J dropped 2 bases, with 14 bases sitting between them.